These 18 T cell receptor beta chains originate from one sample sequenced in a study of blood T cell repertoires in COVID-19. TCRdb's table, derived via immunoSEQ multiplex PCR, lists solely in-frame clones and lacks some. The data show about 190,000 clones, 70% to 90% seen once. Sequenced input: peripheral blood. The receptor set was obtained from a woman in her 40s who had recovered from COVID-19.

This chain uses TRBV27 with TRBJ2-1; D is ambiguous. V was cut by 3 bases and J by 9 bases, with 18 bases left in between. The CDR3 spans 15 residues. The V gene's germline CDR1 is MNHEY and CDR2 SMNVEV (reference sequence). CDR3 amino acids: CASSLASLSGAEQFF. DNA for the CDR3: TGTGCCAGCAGTTTGGCTAGTCTAAGTGGCGCTGAGCAGTTCTTC.

This sequence joins TRBV2 and TRBJ2-3; D is perhaps TRBD2 (5 bases). Germline V gene data show CDR1 as SNHLY and CDR2 as FYNNEI. V was shortened by 8 bases and J by 2 bases, with 17 bases between the two germline ends. The CDR3 has 15 amino acids. The CDR3 region has the DNA TGTGCCAGCGCCCCGCAGGAGGCCTACACAGATACGCAGTATTTT. This encodes CASAPQEAYTDTQYF. The whole variable domain, remainder taken from reference TRBV2 and TRBJ2-3, is EPEVTQTPSHQVTQMGQEVILRCVPISNHLYFYWYRQILGQKVEFLVSFYNNEISEKSEIFDDQFSVERPDGSNFTLKIRSTKLEDSAMYFCASAPQEAYTDTQYFGPGTRLTVL.

A remark on this clone: This same CDR3 is encoded by further DNA sequences in the sample. The genes are TRBV24-1 and TRBJ2-3; D is perhaps TRBD1 (6 bases). Germline V gene data show CDR1 as KGHDR and CDR2 as SFDVKD. The CDR3 contains 16 residues. The V gene lost 1 base and the J gene lost 3 bases, with 13 bases spanning the gap. This CDR3 reads CATSDLNRDGTDTQYF. CDR3 DNA sequence: TGTGCCACCAGTGATTTAAACAGGGATGGGACAGATACGCAGTATTTT.

This chain joins TRBV9 and TRBJ2-1, with a weak D call TRBD1 (5 bases). V was cut by 3 bases and J by 7 bases, with 17 bases left in between. CDR1 and CDR2 (germline): SGDLS, YYNGEE. CDR3 length equals 15 residues. CDR3 residues: CASSGRAGLENEQFF. In nucleotides, the CDR3 is TGTGCCAGCAGCGGCCGAGCAGGGTTAGAAAATGAGCAGTTCTTC.

The chain uses TRBV29-1 and TRBJ1-4; a weak D match, TRBD1 (5 bases). Trimming removed 6 bases at V and 8 bases at J, with 13 bases between. The CDR3 covers 12 residues. In germline, CDR1 is SQVTM, CDR2 ANQGSEA. The chain's CDR3 is CSVDFGGEKLFF. Here the CDR3 DNA reads TGCAGCGTCGATTTTGGGGGGGAAAAACTGTTTTTT.

This clone was recorded a few times. The J gene is TRBJ2-3, the V gene TRBV6-4, with 11 bases identical to TRBD2. The CDR3 length is 15 residues. V dropped 8 bases and J dropped 3; count of bases not matched to a gene: 7. CDR1 MRHNA and CDR2 SNTAGT come from the germline V gene. The CDR3 DNA reads TGTGCCAGCGGGGCCGGGACTAGCGGAACAGATACGCAGTATTTT. This translates into CASGAGTSGTDTQYF.

This clone occurred a few times. The J gene is TRBJ2-1, the V gene TRBV24-1; D call uncertain. V was trimmed by 9 bases and J by 4 bases, leaving 6 bases between them. Looked up from germline, CDR1 is KGHDR and CDR2 is SFDVKD. The CDR3 loop spans 11 amino acids. The CDR3 coding sequence is TGTGCCACCGCGCAATACAATGAGCAGTTCTTC. It yields the protein CATAQYNEQFF.

The gene calls are TRBV19 and TRBJ2-7; 10 bases fit TRBD2. V shed 4 bases and J 3 bases; nucleotides not matched to a gene: 3. The CDR3 sequence is 14 residues long. Looked up from germline, CDR1 is LNHDA and CDR2 is SQIVND (reference sequence). This CDR3 is CASSKLAGSYEQYF. In DNA form, the CDR3 reads TGTGCCAGTAGTAAACTAGCGGGGAGCTACGAGCAGTACTTC.

V gene TRBV5-1 combines with J gene TRBJ1-4; 8 bases are a match to TRBD1. The CDR3 covers 16 residues. V trimming: 4 bases; J trimming: 3 bases; junction bases outside the gene matches: 8. CDR1 is SGHRS, CDR2 YFSETQ, per germline. Here the CDR3 DNA reads TGCGCCAGCAGCCTGGACAGGGACATGGCTAATGAAAAACTGTTTTTT. As protein: CASSLDRDMANEKLFF.

The V call is TRBV6-6, the J call TRBJ2-7; D gene uncertain. This CDR3 is built from 14 residues. The germline V gene has CDR1 MNHNY and CDR2 SVGAGI (reference sequence). Trimming cost V 2 bases and J 2 bases, with 10 bases left between them. The DNA for the CDR3 is TGTGCCAGCAGTTACGAACAGCCCCCCTACGAGCAGTACTTC. This codes for CASSYEQPPYEQYF.

In DNA, the CDR3 is TGTGCCTGGAGTATAACAGGGGAAGGCTACACCTTC. As protein: CAWSITGEGYTF. The chain has TRBV30 and TRBJ1-2; 7 bases line up with TRBD1. The length of the CDR3 is 12 residues. The germline V gene has CDR1 GTSNPN and CDR2 SVGIG (reference sequence). V was clipped by 2 bases and J by 8 bases; unmatched bases: 5.

The genes are TRBV3-1 (or the pseudogene TRBV3-2) and TRBJ1-5; D remains ambiguous. The CDR3 is 16 amino acids. V was trimmed by 1 base and J by 6 bases, leaving 16 bases between them. CDR1 and CDR2 (germline): LGHDT, YNNKEL (reference sequence). Here the CDR3 DNA reads TGTGCCAGCAGCCAAGGCGTAGTACGGGTCGGTCAGCCCCAGCATTTT. Translated: CASSQGVVRVGQPQHF.

The rearrangement joins TRBV28 to TRBJ2-1, with D hard to call. The CDR3 is 13 residues long. V was clipped by 6 bases and J by 2 bases, with 8 bases between them. Germline values: CDR1 MDHEN, CDR2 SYDVKM. CDR3: CASRPDPYNEQFF. The CDR3 bases are TGTGCCAGCAGGCCAGATCCCTACAATGAGCAGTTCTTC.

The V and J genes are TRBV5-1 and TRBJ1-4; 10 nucleotides match TRBD1. Germline V CDR1 and CDR2: SGHRS, YFSETQ. J lost 5 bases, V lost 3 bases, and 4 bases had no gene match. This CDR3 region has 15 residues. As DNA, the CDR3 is TGCGCCAGCAGCTCGGGACAGGGGTTGAATGAAAAACTGTTTTTT. This sequence encodes CASSSGQGLNEKLFF. Filled out from reference TRBV5-1 and TRBJ1-4, the complete variable domain reads KAGVTQTPRYLIKTRGQQVTLSCSPISGHRSVSWYQQTPGQGLQFLFEYFSETQRNKGNFPGRFSGRQFSNSRSEMNVSTLELGDSALYLCASSSGQGLNEKLFFGSGTQLSVL.

The rearrangement links TRBV6-1 to TRBJ1-5; D is undetermined. The CDR3 length is 13 residues. From germline, CDR1 is MNHNS and CDR2 SASEGT. Trimming took off 6 bases at V and 9 bases at J, with 15 bases between the two ends. The CDR3 region is CASRGSEGGPQHF. DNA for the CDR3: TGTGCCAGCAGGGGTAGCGAGGGAGGGCCCCAGCATTTT.

The chain links TRBV9 to TRBJ1-2; D not resolved. Germline-derived CDR1 and CDR2 are SGDLS and YYNGEE. Trimming pared 3 bases from V and 3 bases from J, leaving 12 bases between. CDR3 length: 14 residues. CDR3 region: CASSGTSTDYGYTF. The CDR3 nucleotides read TGTGCCAGCAGCGGGACTTCCACTGACTATGGCTACACCTTC.

The rearrangement links TRBV5-1 to TRBJ1-2, with TRBD1 matching 10 bases. This CDR3 comprises 16 residues. V gave up 1 base and J gave up 4 bases; unmatched junction bases: 7. Germline V gives CDR1 SGHRS, CDR2 YFSETQ. CDR3 in amino acids: CASSLRGTGVAYGYTF. As DNA, the CDR3 is TGCGCCAGCAGCTTGAGGGGGACAGGGGTGGCCTATGGCTACACCTTC.

V gene TRBV30 combines with J gene TRBJ1-5, with TRBD1 matching over 9 bases. CDR1 is GTSNPN, CDR2 SVGIG, per germline (reference sequence). This CDR3 is 14 amino acids long. The V and J ends lost 7 bases and 6 bases, in that order; junction bases with no gene match: 10. CDR3 sequence reads: CALGQGTMGQPQHF. The CDR3 coding sequence is TGTGCCTTGGGACAGGGAACGATGGGTCAGCCCCAGCATTTT. Looking up the rest from reference TRBV30 and TRBJ1-5 gives the full variable domain: SQTIHQWPATLVQPVGSPLSLECTVEGTSNPNLYWYRQAAGRGLQLLFYSVGIGQISSEVPQNLSASRPQDRQFILSSKKLLLSDSGFYLCALGQGTMGQPQHFGDGTRLSIL.